This T cell receptor beta chain was identified during a study of shared clonotypes between healthy human individuals. Overall study: Aged between 18 and 49, the donors were a couple of women and a few men.

The germline gives CDR1 SGHVS, CDR2 FQNEAQ. V lost 1 base to trimming and J lost 0 bases; unmatched junction nucleotides: 6. CDR3 length equals 17 residues. Assay used: immunoSEQ multiplex PCR; TCRdb lists only in-frame clones, some missing. The table lists more than 600,000 clones, roughly nine tenths of them singletons. Terminally differentiated effector memory CD45RA+ cells were left out of the naive CD8 fraction, which was CD45RO-negative and positively selected for CCR7. A remark on this clone: Its antigen is unknown.

Whole-study results and caveats: The generation probabilities recorded for non-shared clonotypes fell below those of clonotypes shared by all four donors. Since donors were few, the genetic and exposure-history diversity represented was limited.

Sequenced sample: naive CD8+ T cells sorted from blood. This clonotype was sampled from a man aged 25-40 years in good health. This sequence joins TRBV7-8 and TRBJ1-1, with 9 bases fitting TRBD1. The CDR3 DNA reads TGTGCCAGCAGCTTAGTGCCGGGACAGGGACTGAACACTGAAGCTTTCTTT. It codes for CASSLVPGQGLNTEAFF.